This T cell receptor (beta chain) was recorded in a study of molecular identifiers for immune sequencing clone quantification. Study results and limitations: Beyond 20 RNA copies, clones held over 97% of effector molecules, compared with under 1% in naive cells. Highly expanded clone sizes could be underestimated by identical TCR molecules that share a barcode.

The CDR3 sequence is 16 residues long. Germline values: CDR1 MNHNY, CDR2 SVGAGI (reference sequence). The ends lost 10 bases at V and 5 bases at J; junction bases unmatched: 17. Worth noting for this clonotype: Its antigen is still unknown.

TCRdb used MiXCR to reprocess the PCR reads, holding one entry per CDR3 protein. The data show more than 550,000 distinct CDR3 sequences, around 25% seen once. Sequencing input: naive CD8+ T cells from blood, with Jurkat cell RNA spiked in. Regarding subset: FACS-sorted CD8+CD4-CCR7+CD45RA+ naive T cells. The chain has TRBV6-6 and TRBJ2-3; 8 nucleotides align to TRBD2. The TCR comes from a human donor in good health. Some libraries in this study had Jurkat cell RNA spiked in. The CDR3 spells CAISSGGPALGDTQYF. The CDR3 DNA is TGTGCCATCTCCTCGGGAGGGCCAGCTTTAGGAGATACGCAGTATTTT.